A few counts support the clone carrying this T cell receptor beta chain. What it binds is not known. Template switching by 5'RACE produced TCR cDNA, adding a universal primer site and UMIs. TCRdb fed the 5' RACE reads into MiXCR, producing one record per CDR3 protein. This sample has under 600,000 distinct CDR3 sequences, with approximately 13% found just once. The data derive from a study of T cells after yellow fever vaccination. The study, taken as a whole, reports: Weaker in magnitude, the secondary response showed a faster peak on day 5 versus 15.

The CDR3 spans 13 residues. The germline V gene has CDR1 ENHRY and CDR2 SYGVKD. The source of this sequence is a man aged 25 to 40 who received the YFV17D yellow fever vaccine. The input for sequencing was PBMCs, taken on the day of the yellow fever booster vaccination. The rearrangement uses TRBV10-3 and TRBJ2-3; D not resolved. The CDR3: CAIRNGYTDTQYF. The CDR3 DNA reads TGTGCGATTCGGAACGGATACACAGATACGCAGTATTTT.